The rows below give T cell receptor beta chains drawn from one sample of a study of blood T cell repertoires in COVID-19. Profiled with immunoSEQ multiplex PCR; TCRdb holds only in-frame clones, not every one. The data contain more than 300,000 clones, approximately 89% of them singletons. The material sequenced was peripheral blood. Receptors originate from a woman younger than 45 with COVID-19, enrolled during active disease. Each CDR3 is given without its conserved first and last residue. The order of the fields is V gene, J gene, clone size, CDR3 protein. Not all rows give a size; the values are once, few, many and, for expanded clones, a class.

TRBV5-1	TRBJ2-7	-	ASSLWTDYEQY
TRBV4-2	TRBJ2-3	many	ASSQDAGGRGGDTQY
TRBV7-9	TRBJ1-2	-	ASSPEYGYT
TRBV28	TRBJ2-6	-	ASGAASSGANVLT
TRBV28	TRBJ1-4	-	ASSSVAANEKLF
TRBV9	TRBJ1-5	few	ASSQGTGGYQPQH
TRBV2	TRBJ1-2	-	ASSEEVRVVYGYT
TRBV18	TRBJ1-2	-	ASSLSVGQGNGYT
TRBV4-2	TRBJ2-5	few	ASSQDTRQGQETQY
TRBV9	TRBJ1-1	once	ASSVELRGAPEAF
TRBV7-9	TRBJ2-5	-	ASNLMGQEETQY
TRBV5-6	TRBJ1-2	-	ASSSTGGDGYT
TRBV28	TRBJ2-3	-	ASSRQGGTQY
TRBV19	TRBJ1-6	-	ASSIEVAGNSPLH
TRBV6-5	TRBJ2-1	-	ATSGGWGYNEQF
TRBV3-1/TRBV3-2	TRBJ1-1	-	ASSLLLGGAGEAF
TRBV18	TRBJ2-1	-	ASSPVAGGATNEQF
TRBV2	TRBJ1-2	-	ASSGGGNYGYT
TRBV2	TRBJ1-4	-	ASTLNEKLF
TRBV5-1	TRBJ2-7	-	ASSGGTENYEQY
TRBV6-6	TRBJ2-5	once	ASSPERGTQY
TRBV9	TRBJ1-1	-	ASSGTGGANTEAF
TRBV2	TRBJ2-1	-	ASSEAGGIFYNEQF
TRBV9	TRBJ2-4	-	ASSVEGGGPLTKNIQY
TRBV5-4	TRBJ1-1	-	ASSRGGTEAF
TRBV7-3	TRBJ2-3	-	ASSSLVADTQY
TRBV5-4	TRBJ2-4	-	ASSWGTGLKY
TRBV7-2	TRBJ1-6	-	ASSSSAGGNSPLH
TRBV3-1/TRBV3-2	TRBJ1-5	-	ASTPGGDANQPQH
TRBV11-2	TRBJ2-2	-	ASSSGLAWAGELF
TRBV7-2	TRBJ1-5	-	ASSLAPTGDQPQH
TRBV5-6	TRBJ2-3	-	ASSLRFTDTQY
TRBV14	TRBJ2-5	-	ASSPQGRDYKTQY
TRBV5-4	TRBJ1-2	-	ASSFRTGINYGYT
TRBV30	TRBJ1-2	-	AWSELVSYT
TRBV7-2	TRBJ1-4	few	ASSLDADEKLF
TRBV28	TRBJ2-1	-	ASSFTGSRNEQF
TRBV6-6	TRBJ2-2	once	ASLRGITGELF
TRBV4-2	TRBJ1-3	once	ASSQGGLPLDTIY
TRBV11-2	TRBJ2-5	-	ASSPAVGGSQETQY
TRBV7-3	TRBJ1-1	-	ASSLSGNTEAF
TRBV19	TRBJ2-1	-	ASSPGQAGSYNEQF
TRBV7-2	TRBJ2-5	-	ASSLRPSRGETQY
TRBV18	TRBJ2-2	-	ASQPFRTKNTGELF
TRBV27	TRBJ2-5	-	ASSRSGGAQY
TRBV28	TRBJ1-2	-	ASRAPGGAVYGYT
TRBV29-1	TRBJ1-1	-	SYRRANTEAF
TRBV11-3	TRBJ2-1	-	ASSLGTSSYNEQF
TRBV29-1	TRBJ2-6	-	SVAVRGSAGANVLT
TRBV15	TRBJ1-2	-	ATSRGRTDGYT
TRBV4-1	TRBJ1-4	-	ASSLDSLIGRVDEKLF
TRBV5-1	TRBJ1-6	few	ASTETENSPLH
TRBV5-6	TRBJ2-1	-	ASSLDAASFLPNYNEQF
TRBV19	TRBJ1-2	-	ASSLRGRRGYT
TRBV13	TRBJ2-1	-	ASSASVNEQF
TRBV2	TRBJ1-1	-	ASSVRREGTEAF